Included here is one T cell receptor (beta chain) sequence, with context. The assay was immunoSEQ multiplex PCR, and TCRdb's table has in-frame clones only and misses some. The sample has about 2.4 million clones; approximately 90% are singletons. These data belong to a study of shared clonotypes between healthy human individuals. CDR1 is SGHRS and CDR2 is YFSETQ in the germline V gene. This CDR3 is built from 12 residues. V lost 9 bases and J 8 bases, leaving 15 bases between the germline ends. This sequence joins TRBV5-1 and TRBJ2-1; D perhaps matches TRBD1 (7 bases). This clonotype was sampled from a man between 18 and 35 years old in good health. Sequenced sample: naive CD4+ T cells sorted from blood. Noted subset: CD45RA+ positively selected. Written as DNA, the CDR3 is TGCGCCACCAGGGGGGCAACCGATGAGCAGTTCTTC. Translated, it gives CATRGATDEQFF.